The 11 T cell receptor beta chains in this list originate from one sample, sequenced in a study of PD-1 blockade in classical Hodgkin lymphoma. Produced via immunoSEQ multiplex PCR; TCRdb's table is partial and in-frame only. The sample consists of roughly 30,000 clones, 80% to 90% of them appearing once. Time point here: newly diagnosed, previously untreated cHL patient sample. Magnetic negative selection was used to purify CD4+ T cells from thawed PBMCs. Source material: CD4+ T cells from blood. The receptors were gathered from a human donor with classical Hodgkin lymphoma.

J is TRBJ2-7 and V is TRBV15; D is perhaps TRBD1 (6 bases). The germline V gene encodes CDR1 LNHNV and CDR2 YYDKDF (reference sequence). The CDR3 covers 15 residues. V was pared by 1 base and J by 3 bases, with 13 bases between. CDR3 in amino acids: CATSRGPAGDYEQYF. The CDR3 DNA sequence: TGTGCCACCAGCAGAGGTCCTGCAGGGGACTACGAGCAGTACTTC. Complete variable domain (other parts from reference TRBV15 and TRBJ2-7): DAMVIQNPRYQVTQFGKPVTLSCSQTLNHNVMYWYQQKSSQAPKLLFHYYDKDFNNEADTPDNFQSRRPNTSFCFLDIRSPGLGDTAMYLCATSRGPAGDYEQYFGPGTRLTVT.

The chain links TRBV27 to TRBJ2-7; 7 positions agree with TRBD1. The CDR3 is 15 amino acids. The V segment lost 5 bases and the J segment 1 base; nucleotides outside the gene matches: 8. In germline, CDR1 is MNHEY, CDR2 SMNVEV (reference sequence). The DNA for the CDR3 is TGTGCCAGCAGTCGACAGACAGGGAGTTCCTACGAGCAGTACTTC. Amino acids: CASSRQTGSSYEQYF.

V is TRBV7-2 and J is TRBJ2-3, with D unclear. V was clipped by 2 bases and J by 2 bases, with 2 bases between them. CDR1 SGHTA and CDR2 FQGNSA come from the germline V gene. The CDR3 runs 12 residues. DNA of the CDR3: TGTGCCAGCAGCTTACTCACAGATACGCAGTATTTT. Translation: CASSLLTDTQYF.

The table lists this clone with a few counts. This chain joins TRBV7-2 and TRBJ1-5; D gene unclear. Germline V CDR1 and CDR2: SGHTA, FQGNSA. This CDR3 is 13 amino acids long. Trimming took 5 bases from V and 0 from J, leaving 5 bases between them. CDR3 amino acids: CASSDGSNQPQHF. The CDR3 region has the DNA TGTGCCAGCAGCGACGGTAGCAATCAGCCCCAGCATTTT. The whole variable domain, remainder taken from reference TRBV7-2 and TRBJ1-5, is GAGVSQSPSNKVTEKGKDVELRCDPISGHTALYWYRQSLGQGLEFLIYFQGNSAPDKSGLPSDRFSAERTGGSVSTLTIQRTQQEDSAVYLCASSDGSNQPQHFGDGTRLSIL.

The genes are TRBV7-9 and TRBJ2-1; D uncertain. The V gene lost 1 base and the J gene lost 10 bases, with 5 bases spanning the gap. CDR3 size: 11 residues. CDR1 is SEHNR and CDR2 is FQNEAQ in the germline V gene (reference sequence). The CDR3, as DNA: TGTGCCAGCAGCTTAGTAGAGGAGCAGTTCTTC. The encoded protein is CASSLVEEQFF.

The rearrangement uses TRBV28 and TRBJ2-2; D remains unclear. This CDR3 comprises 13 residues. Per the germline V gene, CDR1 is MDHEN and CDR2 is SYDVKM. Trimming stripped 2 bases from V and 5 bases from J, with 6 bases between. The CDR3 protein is CASSLRFTGELFF. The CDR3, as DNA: TGTGCCAGCAGTTTAAGGTTTACCGGGGAGCTGTTTTTT. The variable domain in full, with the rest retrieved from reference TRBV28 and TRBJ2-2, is DVKVTQSSRYLVKRTGEKVFLECVQDMDHENMFWYRQDPGLGLRLIYFSYDVKMKEKGDIPEGYSVSREKKERFSLILESASTNQTSMYLCASSLRFTGELFFGEGSRLTVL.

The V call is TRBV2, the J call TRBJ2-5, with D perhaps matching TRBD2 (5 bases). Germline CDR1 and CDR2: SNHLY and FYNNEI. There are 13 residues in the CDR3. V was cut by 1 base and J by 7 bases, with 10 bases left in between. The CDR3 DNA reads TGTGCCAGCAGTGAAGGTTTCCGGGGGACCCAGTACTTC. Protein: CASSEGFRGTQYF.

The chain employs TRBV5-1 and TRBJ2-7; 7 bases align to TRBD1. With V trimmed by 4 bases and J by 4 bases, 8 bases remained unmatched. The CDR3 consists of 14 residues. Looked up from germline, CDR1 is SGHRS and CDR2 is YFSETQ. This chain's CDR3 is CASSPRTGDYEQYF. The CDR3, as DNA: TGCGCCAGCAGCCCGCGGACAGGAGATTACGAGCAGTACTTC. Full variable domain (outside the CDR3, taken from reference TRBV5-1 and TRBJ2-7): KAGVTQTPRYLIKTRGQQVTLSCSPISGHRSVSWYQQTPGQGLQFLFEYFSETQRNKGNFPGRFSGRQFSNSRSEMNVSTLELGDSALYLCASSPRTGDYEQYFGPGTRLTVT.

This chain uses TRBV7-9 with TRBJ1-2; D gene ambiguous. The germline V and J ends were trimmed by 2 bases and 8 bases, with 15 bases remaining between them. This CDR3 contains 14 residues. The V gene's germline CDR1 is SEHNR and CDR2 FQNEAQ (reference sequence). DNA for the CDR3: TGTGCCAGCAGCTTACCGGATGCCCTAAGGGGCTACACCTTC. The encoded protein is CASSLPDALRGYTF.

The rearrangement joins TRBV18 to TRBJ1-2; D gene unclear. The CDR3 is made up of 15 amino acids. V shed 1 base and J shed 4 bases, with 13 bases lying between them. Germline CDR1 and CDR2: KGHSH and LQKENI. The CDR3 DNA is TGTGCCAGCTCACCACGGGCAGATAGATCCTATGGCTACACCTTC. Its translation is CASSPRADRSYGYTF.

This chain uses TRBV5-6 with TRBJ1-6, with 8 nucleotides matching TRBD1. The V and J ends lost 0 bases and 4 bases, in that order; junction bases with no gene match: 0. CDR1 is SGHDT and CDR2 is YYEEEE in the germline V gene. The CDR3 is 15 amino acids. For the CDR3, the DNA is TGTGCCAGCAGCTTGGGACAGGGGTATAATTCACCCCTCCACTTT. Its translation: CASSLGQGYNSPLHF.